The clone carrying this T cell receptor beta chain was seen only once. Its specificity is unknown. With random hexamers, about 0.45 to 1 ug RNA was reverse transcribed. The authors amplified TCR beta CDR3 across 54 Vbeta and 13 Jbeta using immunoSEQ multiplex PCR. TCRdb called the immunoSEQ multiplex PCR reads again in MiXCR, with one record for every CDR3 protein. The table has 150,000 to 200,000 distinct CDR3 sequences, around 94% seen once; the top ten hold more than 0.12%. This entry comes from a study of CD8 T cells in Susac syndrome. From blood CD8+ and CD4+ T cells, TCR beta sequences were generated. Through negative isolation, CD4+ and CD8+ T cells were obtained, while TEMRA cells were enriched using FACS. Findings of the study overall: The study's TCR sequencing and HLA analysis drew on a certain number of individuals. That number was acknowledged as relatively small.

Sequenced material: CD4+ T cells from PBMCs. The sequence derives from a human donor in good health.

As DNA, the CDR3 is TGCAGTGCTAGTTCTCCAGCTCTAGGTGGGAATTCACCCCTCCACTTT. Translated, it gives CSASSPALGGNSPLHF. The chain links TRBV20-1 to TRBJ1-6; no firm D call. V was clipped by 3 bases and J by 7 bases, with 19 bases between them. The germline V gene has CDR1 DFQATT and CDR2 SNEGSKA (reference sequence). The CDR3 length is 16 residues.